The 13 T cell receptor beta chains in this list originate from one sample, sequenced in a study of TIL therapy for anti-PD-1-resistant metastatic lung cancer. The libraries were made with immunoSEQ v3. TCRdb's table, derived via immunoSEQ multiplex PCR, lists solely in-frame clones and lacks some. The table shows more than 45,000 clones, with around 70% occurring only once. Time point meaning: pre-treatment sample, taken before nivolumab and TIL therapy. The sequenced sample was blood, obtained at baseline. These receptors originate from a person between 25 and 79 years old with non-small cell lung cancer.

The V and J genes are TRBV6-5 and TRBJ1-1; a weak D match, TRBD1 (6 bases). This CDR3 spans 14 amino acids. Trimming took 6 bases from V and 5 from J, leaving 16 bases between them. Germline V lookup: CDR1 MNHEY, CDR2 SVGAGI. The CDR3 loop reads CASSGDTEVTEAFF. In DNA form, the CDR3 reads TGTGCCAGCAGCGGGGACACCGAGGTTACTGAAGCTTTCTTT.

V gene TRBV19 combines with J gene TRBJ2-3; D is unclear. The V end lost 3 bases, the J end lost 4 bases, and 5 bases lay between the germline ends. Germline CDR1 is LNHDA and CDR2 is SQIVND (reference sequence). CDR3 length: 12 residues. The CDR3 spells CASSITPDTQYF. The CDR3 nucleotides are TGTGCCAGTAGTATCACCCCAGATACGCAGTATTTT.

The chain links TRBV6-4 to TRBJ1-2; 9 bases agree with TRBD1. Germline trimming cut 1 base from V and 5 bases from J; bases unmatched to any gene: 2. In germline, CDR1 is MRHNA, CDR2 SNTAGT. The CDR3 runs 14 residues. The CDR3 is CASSDFGQGYGYTF. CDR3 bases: TGTGCCAGCAGTGACTTCGGACAGGGGTATGGCTACACCTTC.

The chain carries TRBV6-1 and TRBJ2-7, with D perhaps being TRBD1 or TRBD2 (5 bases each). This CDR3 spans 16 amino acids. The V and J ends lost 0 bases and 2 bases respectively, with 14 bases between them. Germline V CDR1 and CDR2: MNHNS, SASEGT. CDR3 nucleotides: TGTGCCAGCAGTGAAGCGAGGGGCGTTAGGACCTACGAGCAGTACTTC. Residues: CASSEARGVRTYEQYF.

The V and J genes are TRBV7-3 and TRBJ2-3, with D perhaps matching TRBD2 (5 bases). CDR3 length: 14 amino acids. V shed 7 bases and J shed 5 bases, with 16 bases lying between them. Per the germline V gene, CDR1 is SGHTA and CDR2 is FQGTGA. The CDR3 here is CASIRRGAGDTQYF. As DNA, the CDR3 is TGTGCCAGCATCCGACGGGGAGCAGGAGATACGCAGTATTTT.

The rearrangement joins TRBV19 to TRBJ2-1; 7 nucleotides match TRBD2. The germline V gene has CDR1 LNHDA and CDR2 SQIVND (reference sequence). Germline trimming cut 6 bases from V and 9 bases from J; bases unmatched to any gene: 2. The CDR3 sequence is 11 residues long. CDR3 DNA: TGTGCCAGTAGACGGGAGGTTGAGCAGTTCTTC. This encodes CASRREVEQFF. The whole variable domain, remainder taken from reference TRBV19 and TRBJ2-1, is DGGITQSPKYLFRKEGQNVTLSCEQNLNHDAMYWYRQDPGQGLRLIYYSQIVNDFQKGDIAEGYSVSREKKESFPLTVTSAQKNPTAFYLCASRREVEQFFGPGTRLTVL.

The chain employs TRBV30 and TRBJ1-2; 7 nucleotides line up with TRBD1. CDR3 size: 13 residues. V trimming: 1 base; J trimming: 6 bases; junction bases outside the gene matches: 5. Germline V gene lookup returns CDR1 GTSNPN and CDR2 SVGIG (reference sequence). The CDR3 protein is CAWSGQGIDGYTF. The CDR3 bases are TGTGCCTGGAGTGGACAGGGTATTGATGGCTACACCTTC.

CDR3 nucleotides: TGCGCCAGCAGGGACGCGAACACCGGGGAGCTGTTTTTT. This codes for CASRDANTGELFF. The V call is TRBV5-1, the J call TRBJ2-2; D remains ambiguous. V was clipped by 5 bases and J by 0 bases, with 5 bases between them. CDR1 and CDR2 from the germline V gene are SGHRS and YFSETQ. This CDR3 has 13 residues. The full variable domain, in which reference TRBV5-1 and TRBJ2-2 provide the parts outside the CDR3, is KAGVTQTPRYLIKTRGQQVTLSCSPISGHRSVSWYQQTPGQGLQFLFEYFSETQRNKGNFPGRFSGRQFSNSRSEMNVSTLELGDSALYLCASRDANTGELFFGEGSRLTVL.

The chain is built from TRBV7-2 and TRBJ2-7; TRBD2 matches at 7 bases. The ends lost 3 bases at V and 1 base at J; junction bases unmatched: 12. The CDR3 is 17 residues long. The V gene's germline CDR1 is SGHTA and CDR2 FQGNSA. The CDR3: CASSFLPGGVRSYEQYF. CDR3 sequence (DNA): TGTGCCAGCAGCTTCCTGCCTGGGGGGGTAAGGTCCTACGAGCAGTACTTC.

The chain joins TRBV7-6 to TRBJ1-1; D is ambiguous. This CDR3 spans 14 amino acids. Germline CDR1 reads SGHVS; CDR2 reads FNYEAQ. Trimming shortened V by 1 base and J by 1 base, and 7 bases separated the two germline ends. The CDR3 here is CASSLVSGNTEAFF. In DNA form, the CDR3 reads TGTGCCAGCAGCTTAGTTTCAGGGAACACTGAAGCTTTCTTT.

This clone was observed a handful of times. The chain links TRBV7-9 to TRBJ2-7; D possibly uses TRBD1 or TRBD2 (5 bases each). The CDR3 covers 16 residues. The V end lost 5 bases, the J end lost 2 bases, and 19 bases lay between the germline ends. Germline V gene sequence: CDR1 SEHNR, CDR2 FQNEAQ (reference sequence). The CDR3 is CASSPPGTPTPYEQYF. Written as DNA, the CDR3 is TGTGCCAGCAGCCCACCCGGGACCCCCACCCCCTACGAGCAGTACTTC. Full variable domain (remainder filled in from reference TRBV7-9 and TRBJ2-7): DTGVSQNPRHKITKRGQNVTFRCDPISEHNRLYWYRQTLGQGPEFLTYFQNEAQLEKSRLLSDRFSAERPKGSFSTLEIQRTEQGDSAMYLCASSPPGTPTPYEQYFGPGTRLTVT.

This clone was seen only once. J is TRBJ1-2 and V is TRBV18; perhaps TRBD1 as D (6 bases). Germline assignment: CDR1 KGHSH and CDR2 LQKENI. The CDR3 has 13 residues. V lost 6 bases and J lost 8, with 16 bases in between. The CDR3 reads CASSPERQAGYTF. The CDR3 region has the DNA TGTGCCAGCTCTCCTGAACGACAGGCCGGCTACACCTTC.

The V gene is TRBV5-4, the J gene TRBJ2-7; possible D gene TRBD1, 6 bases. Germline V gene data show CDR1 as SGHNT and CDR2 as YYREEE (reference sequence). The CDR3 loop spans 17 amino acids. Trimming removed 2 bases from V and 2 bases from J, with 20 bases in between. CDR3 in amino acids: CASSFFIGRQDTYEQYF. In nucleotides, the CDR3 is TGTGCCAGCAGCTTTTTTATAGGGCGACAGGACACCTACGAGCAGTACTTC. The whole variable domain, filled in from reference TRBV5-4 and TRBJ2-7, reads ETGVTQSPTHLIKTRGQQVTLRCSSQSGHNTVSWYQQALGQGPQFIFQYYREEENGRGNFPPRFSGLQFPNYSSELNVNALELDDSALYLCASSFFIGRQDTYEQYFGPGTRLTVT.